These T cell receptor beta chains were read from a single sample in a study of T cells in Graves' hyperthyroidism and ophthalmopathy. TCRdb itself ran the multiplex PCR reads through MiXCR, one entry per CDR3 protein. The sample records 700,000 to 850,000 distinct CDR3 sequences, 35% being singletons. The sample comprised blood. These TCRs come from a woman between 35 and 50 years old with Graves' hyperthyroidism. Each CDR3 is given with its conserved first and last residue. Each record gives: J gene, D gene, V gene, clone size, CDR3 DNA, CDR3 protein. D genes are given only for firm matches. The listing skips clone size in some rows; elsewhere it reads once, few, many or a size class.

J: TRBJ2-2; D: NA; V: TRBV28; size: NA; DNA: TGTGCCAGCAGTTTATACAGGGCGATCGGGGAGCTGTTTTTT; CDR3: CASSLYRAIGELFF
J: TRBJ1-1; D: TRBD1; V: TRBV7-9; size: few; DNA: TGTGCCAGCAGCTCTCAGGGGACAGGGTCGACTGAAGCTTTCTTT; CDR3: CASSSQGTGSTEAFF
J: TRBJ1-6; D: TRBD1; V: TRBV7-9; size: many; DNA: TGTGCCAGCAGCTTTGCAGGGGGCGTCTATTCACCCCTCCACTTT; CDR3: CASSFAGGVYSPLHF
J: TRBJ2-5; D: NA; V: TRBV7-8; size: many; DNA: TGTGCCAGCAGCTCGACTAGAGGGCAAGAGACCCAGTACTTC; CDR3: CASSSTRGQETQYF
J: TRBJ2-2; D: NA; V: TRBV10-3; size: many; DNA: TGTGCCTCCGGCAGTAATAACGAACCATCGAACACCGGGGAGCTGTTTTTT; CDR3: CASGSNNEPSNTGELFF
J: TRBJ1-2; D: TRBD1; V: TRBV5-1; size: NA; DNA: TGCGCCAGCAGCGTGGGGTCGGACAGGGGCCGTTATGGCTACACCTTC; CDR3: CASSVGSDRGRYGYTF
J: TRBJ1-1; D: NA; V: TRBV14; size: NA; DNA: TGTGCCAGCAGCCAAGTTCAGCCTCGGCCTGAAGCTTTCTTT; CDR3: CASSQVQPRPEAFF
J: TRBJ1-1; D: NA; V: TRBV4-1; size: NA; DNA: TGCGCCAGCAGCCCCTTGGGCAGGATGAACACTGAAGCTTTCTTT; CDR3: CASSPLGRMNTEAFF
J: TRBJ1-5; D: NA; V: TRBV5-1; size: many; DNA: TGCGCCAGCAGCTTGACGGCGACTTCGGGCGGCAATCAGCCCCAGCATTTT; CDR3: CASSLTATSGGNQPQHF
J: TRBJ2-1; D: NA; V: TRBV29-1; size: NA; DNA: TGCAGCGTTGCCGACGACTGGGACAATGAGCAGTTCTTC; CDR3: CSVADDWDNEQFF
J: TRBJ2-7; D: NA; V: TRBV12-3/TRBV12-4; size: few; DNA: TGTGCCAGCAGTTTAGGGGACCTACGGGACGAGCAGTACTTC; CDR3: CASSLGDLRDEQYF
J: TRBJ1-2; D: TRBD1; V: TRBV19; size: NA; DNA: TGTGCCAGTAGTAGCTTCGGACAGGCGGGAGGCTACACCTTC; CDR3: CASSSFGQAGGYTF
J: TRBJ1-5; D: NA; V: TRBV19; size: few; DNA: TGTGCCAGAGATAGACACGGGACGGATTTGGGTCGGCATTTT; CDR3: CARDRHGTDLGRHF
J: TRBJ2-7; D: NA; V: TRBV6-5; size: few; DNA: TGTGCCAGCAGACGCGATTTGTCCTACGAGCAGTACTTC; CDR3: CASRRDLSYEQYF
J: TRBJ1-1; D: NA; V: TRBV12-3/TRBV12-4; size: few; DNA: TGTGCCAGCAGTGCTGACCCCAGCACTGAAGCTTTCTTT; CDR3: CASSADPSTEAFF
J: TRBJ1-6; D: NA; V: TRBV12-3/TRBV12-4; size: NA; DNA: TGTGCCAGCATGGCGAGCTCCTATAATTCACCCCTCCGCTTT; CDR3: CASMASSYNSPLRF
J: TRBJ2-7; D: NA; V: TRBV11-3; size: NA; DNA: TGTGCCGGCAGCTACCGGTACGAGCAGTACTTC; CDR3: CAGSYRYEQYF
J: TRBJ2-1; D: NA; V: TRBV20-1; size: few; DNA: TGCAGTGCTATCGGACTGACGAACAATGAGCAGTTCTTC; CDR3: CSAIGLTNNEQFF
J: TRBJ1-5; D: NA; V: TRBV19; size: few; DNA: TGTGCCAGTAGTAAGCCCCAGCATTTT; CDR3: CASSKPQHF
J: TRBJ1-1; D: TRBD1; V: TRBV7-9; size: many; DNA: TGTGCCAGCAGCCCCCAGCGAGACAGGGCGAATGAAGCTTTCTTT; CDR3: CASSPQRDRANEAFF
J: TRBJ2-2; D: NA; V: TRBV6-6; size: NA; DNA: TGTGCCAGCAGTTACGTCGAGAGCTTAAACACCGGGGAGCTGTTTTTT; CDR3: CASSYVESLNTGELFF
J: TRBJ2-2; D: NA; V: TRBV25-1; size: many; DNA: TGTGCCAGCAGTGACAGGATCACCGGGGAGCTGTTTTTT; CDR3: CASSDRITGELFF
J: TRBJ1-2; D: TRBD1; V: TRBV7-2; size: NA; DNA: TGTGCCAGCAGCTTCCAACAGGGGGCGGATGGCTACACCTTC; CDR3: CASSFQQGADGYTF
J: TRBJ2-7; D: TRBD2; V: TRBV5-1; size: NA; DNA: TGCGCCAGCAGCGCAGGCTTGGCGGTACAGCGGGAGACGCAGTACTTC; CDR3: CASSAGLAVQRETQYF
J: TRBJ2-7; D: NA; V: TRBV5-6; size: NA; DNA: TGTGCCAGCAGCTTGGGGGGACCTGCCCATTACGAGCAGTACTTC; CDR3: CASSLGGPAHYEQYF
J: TRBJ2-3; D: NA; V: TRBV7-6; size: NA; DNA: TGTGCCAGCAGCCCGCCCAGTAGTTATACGCAGTATTTT; CDR3: CASSPPSSYTQYF
J: TRBJ2-7; D: TRBD1; V: TRBV5-6; size: few; DNA: TGTGCCAGCAGCTTCAGGACAGGCCTCTCCTACGAGCAGTACTTC; CDR3: CASSFRTGLSYEQYF
J: TRBJ2-2; D: TRBD1; V: TRBV29-1; size: many; DNA: TGCAGCGTTGAAAGTATCCACAGGGGAACCGGGGAGCTGTTTTTT; CDR3: CSVESIHRGTGELFF
J: TRBJ1-2; D: NA; V: TRBV20-1; size: NA; DNA: TGCAGTGCTAGGGCGGGAGGAGTGGGCTATGGCTACACCTTC; CDR3: CSARAGGVGYGYTF
J: TRBJ1-6; D: NA; V: TRBV5-6; size: NA; DNA: TGTGCCAGCAGCTTGCGCACAGCCTCCTATAATTCACCCCTCCACTTT; CDR3: CASSLRTASYNSPLHF
J: TRBJ2-7; D: NA; V: TRBV20-1; size: NA; DNA: TGCAGTGCTAGAGAGTGGACTGCGCACGAGCAGTACTTC; CDR3: CSAREWTAHEQYF
J: TRBJ2-6; D: TRBD2; V: TRBV9; size: NA; DNA: TGTGCCAGCAGCGTAGATGTGGTGGGAGGGATCAACGTCCTGACTTTC; CDR3: CASSVDVVGGINVLTF
J: TRBJ2-2; D: TRBD1; V: TRBV14; size: NA; DNA: TGTGCCAGCAGCCACAACTACCTGGACAGGGAAGACACCGGGGAGCTGTTTTTT; CDR3: CASSHNYLDREDTGELFF
J: TRBJ2-1; D: TRBD1; V: TRBV5-1; size: NA; DNA: TGCGCCAGCAGCTTGGGGGACAGGGGTCAGCAGTTCTTC; CDR3: CASSLGDRGQQFF
J: TRBJ2-7; D: NA; V: TRBV7-3; size: many; DNA: TGTGCCAGCAGCGTGCCGGGACGGAGCTCCTACGAGCAGTACTTC; CDR3: CASSVPGRSSYEQYF
J: TRBJ1-2; D: TRBD1; V: TRBV20-1; size: NA; DNA: TGCAGTGCGCGTACGGGACAGATCTATGGCTACACCTTC; CDR3: CSARTGQIYGYTF
J: TRBJ1-2; D: NA; V: TRBV10-3; size: many; DNA: TGTGCCATCAGTTCCGGGGGGGGCGATGTAGTCGGCTACACCTTC; CDR3: CAISSGGGDVVGYTF